This record concerns one T cell receptor beta chain sequence. The junction departs from the called germline gene at one end, perhaps through a read error. Looked up from germline, CDR1 is MNHEY and CDR2 is SMNVEV (reference sequence). The CDR3 consists of 14 residues. Assay used: immunoSEQ multiplex PCR; TCRdb lists only in-frame clones, some missing. This table holds about 500,000 clones, around 78% found once. These data come from a study of shared T cell receptors in the human thymus. A further study also used this sample, focusing on human thymus T cells.

Sequencing was carried out using thymocytes. The chain combines TRBV27 with TRBJ1-5; 7 nucleotides agree with TRBD1. This receptor was taken from a boy less than two years old with a congenital heart defect. This CDR3 reads CASSLSTGNQPQHF. Written as DNA, the CDR3 is TGTGCCAGCAGTCTATCGACAGGGAATCAGCCCCAGCATTTT.